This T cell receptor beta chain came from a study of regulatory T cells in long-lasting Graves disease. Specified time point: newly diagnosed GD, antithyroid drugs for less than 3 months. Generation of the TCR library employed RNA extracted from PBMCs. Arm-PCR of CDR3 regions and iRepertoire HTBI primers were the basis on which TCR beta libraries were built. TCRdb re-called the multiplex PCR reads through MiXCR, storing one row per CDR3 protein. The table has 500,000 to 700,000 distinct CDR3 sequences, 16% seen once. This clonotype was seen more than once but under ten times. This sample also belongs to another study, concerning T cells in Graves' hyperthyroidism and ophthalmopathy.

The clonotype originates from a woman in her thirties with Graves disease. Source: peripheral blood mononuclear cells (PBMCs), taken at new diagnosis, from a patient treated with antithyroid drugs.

Here the CDR3 reads CASSYPGTGNYEQYF. The CDR3 nucleotides read TGTGCCAGCAGTTACCCCGGGACTGGGAACTACGAGCAGTACTTC. The chain combines TRBV6-5 with TRBJ2-7, with D tentatively TRBD2 (6 bases). Per the germline V gene, CDR1 is MNHEY and CDR2 is SVGAGI. The CDR3 totals 15 residues. Trimming removed 2 bases from V and 3 bases from J, with 14 bases in between.